This T cell receptor beta chain was recorded in a study of blood T cell repertoires in COVID-19. Study summary: Some COVID-19 samples were acute and others convalescent; all came from the United States, Italy and Spain. PBMCs, B-cell-depleted T cells, or T cells provided the cDNA or gDNA that made up the material.

Produced via immunoSEQ multiplex PCR; TCRdb's table is partial and in-frame only. The sample includes around 110,000 clones, about two thirds of them seen just once. The CDR3 totals 16 residues. Germline loops: CDR1 SGHRS, CDR2 YFSETQ. V lost 4 bases to trimming and J lost 3 bases, with 20 bases between them. The chain recombines TRBV5-1 with TRBJ2-7; the D gene is possibly TRBD1 (5 bases). This receptor was taken from a human donor with acute or convalescent COVID-19. The donor label of this sample is uncertain. Sequenced input: peripheral blood. CDR3 loop: CASSLPKAVGVYEQYF. In DNA, the CDR3 is TGCGCCAGCAGCCTCCCAAAAGCAGTAGGGGTCTACGAGCAGTACTTC.